The subject of this entry is one T cell receptor (beta chain). Its target is not known. These data originate in a study of cytomegalovirus exposure and HLA in healthy donors. Points from the study as a whole: While the bulk of TCR sequences proved rare, some public TCRs turned up in many donors.

Measured with immunoSEQ multiplex PCR; TCRdb has only the in-frame clones, and not every one. The data show more than 90,000 clones, approximately 93% seen once. The germline V gene has CDR1 SGHAT and CDR2 FQNNGV. The CDR3 is made up of 13 amino acids. V was trimmed by 5 bases and J by 5 bases, leaving 12 bases between them. The sequence was obtained from a woman under 40 in good health and CMV-seropositive. The chain combines TRBV11-2 with TRBJ2-5, with a possible D match to TRBD2 (5 bases). Input material: PBMCs. In DNA, the CDR3 is TGTGCCAGCAGCCCCGGGGTCAGCGAGACCCAGTACTTC. Its translation is CASSPGVSETQYF.